A single sample is the source of the 5 T cell receptor beta chains below, sequenced in a study of spatial heterogeneity in lung cancer. The antigens of these receptors remain unknown. Study-level points and caveats: The number of expanded tumor alpha and beta chains correlated with mutation number.

MiXCR, applied by TCRdb to the 5' RACE reads, yields one record per CDR3 protein. The data contain some 16,000 distinct CDR3 sequences, approximately 7% of them seen just once; the ten biggest clones take up 15% to 20%. The time point is: sample taken at primary tumor resection. The sequences come from lung tumor tissue, collected at surgery. These receptors all come from a female donor with early-stage non-small cell lung cancer.

This clonotype has at least ten counts. This beta chain is a stray read from a library made for alpha chains; its abundance is not meaningful. This chain connects TRBV6-5 to TRBJ2-7; tentative D call: TRBD1 (5 bases). The length of the CDR3 is 14 residues. The germline CDR1 and CDR2 sequences are MNHEY and SVGAGI. Trimming pared 6 bases from V and 2 bases from J, leaving 14 bases between. The CDR3 DNA is TGTGCCAGCAGCCAGGGTGGGGTTCCCTACGAGCAGTACTTC. This gives the protein CASSQGGVPYEQYF.

By share, this clonotype counts as medium-sized. This beta chain came through as a stray read in a library set up for alpha chains, and its size says little. The V gene is TRBV7-9, the J gene TRBJ2-3; 8 bases map to TRBD2. J lost 0 bases, V lost 0 bases, and 11 bases had no gene match. The germline V gene encodes CDR1 SEHNR and CDR2 FQNEAQ (reference sequence). This CDR3 region has 19 residues. The CDR3 sequence: CASSLATMRLASSTDTQYF. In DNA, the CDR3 is TGTGCCAGCAGCTTAGCGACGATGCGACTAGCGTCTAGCACAGATACGCAGTATTTT.

Note on this clonotype: Found in a library prepared for alpha chains, this beta chain is an off-target read, and its abundance has little meaning. This chain links TRBV11-2 with TRBJ2-5; TRBD2 aligns across 9 bases. V shed 4 bases and J 5 bases; nucleotides not matched to a gene: 5. The CDR3 totals 14 residues. Germline V lookup: CDR1 SGHAT, CDR2 FQNNGV. In DNA, the CDR3 is TGTGCCAGCAGCTCCCTAGCGGGAAGGGAGACCCAGTACTTC. This sequence encodes CASSSLAGRETQYF.

The table lists this clonotype with a few counts. This beta chain is a stray sequence in a library constructed for alpha chains; its clone size is not meaningful. The chain links TRBV20-1 to TRBJ2-1; weak D call: TRBD2 (7 bases). Germline V gene data show CDR1 as DFQATT and CDR2 as SNEGSKA (reference sequence). This CDR3 contains 15 residues. Trimming pared 2 bases from V and 4 bases from J, leaving 15 bases between. The CDR3 region has the DNA TGCAGTGCTAGAACGGGGGGCTTTCGGTACAATGAGCAGTTCTTC. This codes for CSARTGGFRYNEQFF.

This clonotype was seen a handful of times. This beta chain is an off-target read within a library intended for alpha chains, so its frequency means little. The V gene is TRBV7-6, the J gene TRBJ2-3; 9 nucleotides agree with TRBD2. After removal of 2 bases from V and 3 bases from J, the junction contained 9 bases not matched to a gene. From germline, CDR1 is SGHVS and CDR2 FNYEAQ. There are 17 residues in the CDR3. This CDR3 is CASSLRGGDSLTDTQYF. CDR3 coding DNA: TGTGCCAGCAGCTTACGCGGGGGGGATAGCCTTACAGATACGCAGTATTTT.